This T cell receptor (beta chain) was identified during a study of long-term antiretroviral therapy in people with HIV. A note on this clone: What it recognizes is unknown.

Every donor contributed at least one pre-ART and at least two post-ART PBMC samples. The content of samples before DNA extraction was roughly 0.85-11 million cryopreserved PBMC. CDR1 and CDR2 from the germline V gene are SGHTA and FQGNSA. The V and J ends lost 1 base and 4 bases, in that order; junction bases with no gene match: 2. CDR3 length: 17 amino acids. Study conclusions and caveats: Blood dating 2004 to 2017 may reflect older ART regimens. Pre-ART clonal expansions dominated every time point's repertoire.

Sequencing used immunoSEQ v3.0 at survey level. Repertoires were generated with immunoSEQ multiplex PCR, while TCRdb's copy carries only in-frame clones and drops some. The profile shows some 28,000 clones, approximately 95% of them singletons. This TCR was recovered from a man in his forties or fifties with HIV. This chain connects TRBV7-2 to TRBJ2-2; 14 nucleotides line up with TRBD2. This sample comprised unsorted PBMCs, obtained 5.3 years after starting antiretroviral therapy. The CDR3 reads CASSLGTSGGSTGELFF. The DNA for the CDR3 is TGTGCCAGCAGCTTAGGGACTAGCGGGGGGAGCACCGGGGAGCTGTTTTTT.